The 19 T cell receptor beta chains reported below all come from one sample, sequenced in a study of cytotoxic CD8 clonotypes in ibrutinib-treated CLL. Produced via immunoSEQ multiplex PCR; TCRdb's table is partial and in-frame only. The sample holds 200,000 to 250,000 clones; 79% are singletons and the top ten take 11%. Material: PBMCs, obtained after 12 months of ibrutinib treatment. These receptors all come from a human donor with chronic lymphocytic leukemia.

The chain is built from TRBV28 and TRBJ1-1; the D gene is possibly TRBD1 (5 bases). Trimming removed 2 bases from V and 4 bases from J, with 17 bases in between. Germline-derived CDR1 and CDR2 are MDHEN and SYDVKM. The CDR3 spans 16 residues. The CDR3 region has the DNA TGTGCCAGCAGTTTACGGCGGGTCCCCGGGGGCACTGAAGCTTTCTTT. It yields the protein CASSLRRVPGGTEAFF.

The genes are TRBV9 and TRBJ2-1; D remains ambiguous. The V gene's germline CDR1 is SGDLS and CDR2 YYNGEE. The CDR3 is made up of 15 amino acids. V dropped 3 bases and J dropped 6 bases, with 16 bases sitting between them. This chain's CDR3 is CASSEYSVKGNEQFF. CDR3 nucleotides: TGTGCCAGCAGCGAGTATTCGGTCAAGGGCAATGAGCAGTTCTTC.

The chain is built from TRBV10-3 and TRBJ2-2; D is unclear. V was cut by 1 base and J by 7 bases, with 16 bases left in between. CDR1 and CDR2 (germline): ENHRY, SYGVKD. CDR3 length equals 16 residues. The DNA of the CDR3 is TGTGCCATCAGTGAGTGGGCGGAGAAGGGTGGCGGGGAGCTGTTTTTT. It yields the protein CAISEWAEKGGGELFF.

In its sample, this clone was seen a few times. The V gene is TRBV27, the J gene TRBJ2-7; 10 bases are a match to TRBD1. V gave up 4 bases and J gave up 5 bases; unmatched junction bases: 5. The germline V gene encodes CDR1 MNHEY and CDR2 SMNVEV (reference sequence). The CDR3 totals 14 residues. The CDR3 DNA reads as TGTGCCAGCAGTTCCGGGACAGGGGTTAACGAGCAGTACTTC. This codes for CASSSGTGVNEQYF.

This chain uses TRBV6-5 with TRBJ1-6, with a weak D call TRBD1 (5 bases). Germline CDR1 and CDR2: MNHEY and SVGAGI. Trimming took 2 bases from V and 7 from J, leaving 12 bases between them. The CDR3 is 15 amino acids. CDR3 bases: TGTGCCAGCAGTTACACCCCAGGGTCCAATTCACCCCTCCACTTT. Its protein product is CASSYTPGSNSPLHF.

This clone was seen once. The rearrangement uses TRBV9 and TRBJ1-6; D gene uncertain. Germline loops: CDR1 SGDLS, CDR2 YYNGEE. V lost 4 bases and J 9 bases, leaving 8 bases between the germline ends. The CDR3 runs 12 residues. The CDR3 is CASSLGSSPLHF. The CDR3 DNA reads as TGTGCCAGCAGCCTAGGGAGTTCACCCCTCCACTTT.

Concerning this clone: At one end the junction does not follow the germline gene, possibly because of a read error. This chain uses TRBV20-1 with TRBJ2-7, with D perhaps TRBD1 (6 bases). The CDR3 totals 11 residues. CDR1 and CDR2 (germline): DFQATT, SNEGSKA (reference sequence). This CDR3 reads CSARAEGGVPF. The CDR3, as DNA: TGCAGTGCTAGAGCCGAAGGGGGAGTCCCCTTC.

This clone was observed a single time. This specimen includes other DNA sequences encoding the same CDR3. The chain uses TRBV18 and TRBJ1-3; D is ambiguous. There are 13 residues in the CDR3. V lost 0 bases and J lost 4, with 4 bases in between. Germline lookup yields CDR1 KGHSH and CDR2 LQKENI. In DNA form, the CDR3 reads TGTGCCAGCTCACCACCGTCAGGAAACACCATATATTTT. This encodes CASSPPSGNTIYF. The whole variable domain, filled in from reference TRBV18 and TRBJ1-3, reads NAGVMQNPRHLVRRRGQEARLRCSPMKGHSHVYWYRQLPEEGLKFMVYLQKENIIDESGMPKERFSAEFPKEGPSILRIQQVVRGDSAAYFCASSPPSGNTIYFGEGSWLTVV.

A single count supports this clone. The rearrangement joins TRBV28 to TRBJ2-2, with D perhaps TRBD2 (5 bases). The CDR3 spans 15 residues. Germline CDR1 is MDHEN and CDR2 is SYDVKM. V gave up 7 bases and J gave up 1 base, with 13 bases separating them. CDR3 coding DNA: TGTGCCAGCATAGAGGGCGGTGGGAACACCGGGGAGCTGTTTTTT. It yields the protein CASIEGGGNTGELFF.

The gene calls are TRBV10-3 and TRBJ1-1; 8 bases are shared with TRBD1. Germline CDR1 and CDR2: ENHRY and SYGVKD. V lost 2 bases and J lost 11; bases outside the gene matches: 4. This CDR3 contains 12 residues. The CDR3 spells CAISEQDREAFF. The CDR3 bases are TGTGCCATCAGTGAGCAGGACAGGGAGGCTTTCTTT.

The CDR3 sequence: CASSHTTGSYNQPQHF. DNA for the CDR3: TGTGCCAGCAGCCATACGACAGGGTCCTACAATCAGCCCCAGCATTTT. This chain uses TRBV7-9 with TRBJ1-5; 7 bases are shared with TRBD1. V lost 5 bases, J lost 3 bases, and 10 bases stayed unmatched. There are 16 residues in the CDR3. CDR1 is SEHNR, CDR2 FQNEAQ, per germline (reference sequence).

This sequence joins TRBV6-5 and TRBJ2-3, with 12 positions matching TRBD2. CDR3 length: 15 residues. Germline trimming cut 0 bases from V and 9 bases from J; bases unmatched to any gene: 4. Germline V CDR1 and CDR2: MNHEY, SVGAGI. The CDR3 loop reads CASSYSASGGATQYF. The CDR3 coding sequence is TGTGCCAGCAGTTACTCGGCTAGCGGGGGGGCGACGCAGTATTTT.

CDR3 nucleotide sequence: TGTGCCAGCAGTTTCCGACAGGAGTTAATTAAAGCTTTCTTT. Encoded protein: CASSFRQELIKAFF. The rearrangement joins TRBV6-5 to TRBJ1-1; D may be TRBD1 (6 bases). Between the trimmed V and J ends, which lost 4 bases and 9 bases, there was a span of 18 bases. The CDR3 contains 14 residues. In germline, CDR1 is MNHEY, CDR2 SVGAGI.

The genes are TRBV5-6 and TRBJ1-2, with 8 bases lining up with TRBD1. The CDR3 spans 16 residues. Looked up from germline, CDR1 is SGHDT and CDR2 is YYEEEE. The ends lost 4 bases at V and 4 bases at J; junction bases unmatched: 12. In DNA, the CDR3 is TGTGCCAGCAGCCCCACGGGACAGGCGGCGTTCTATGGCTACACCTTC. This codes for CASSPTGQAAFYGYTF.

The chain has TRBV30 and TRBJ2-3; D is uncertain. This CDR3 contains 11 residues. CDR1 GTSNPN and CDR2 SVGIG come from the germline V gene (reference sequence). Trimming removed 0 bases from V and 9 bases from J, with 7 bases in between. As DNA, the CDR3 is TGTGCCTGGAGTGTAGTGGAGACGCAGTATTTT. Protein sequence: CAWSVVETQYF.

V is TRBV6-6 and J is TRBJ1-1, with a possible D match to TRBD1 (5 bases). The CDR3 sequence is 11 residues long. Germline lookup yields CDR1 MNHNY and CDR2 SVGAGI (reference sequence). The germline V and J ends were trimmed by 2 bases and 10 bases, with 8 bases remaining between them. CDR3 residues: CASSYEGRAFF. Here the CDR3 DNA reads TGTGCCAGCAGTTACGAGGGGAGAGCTTTCTTT.

V usage is TRBV2 and J usage is TRBJ2-1; D gene unclear. The CDR3 consists of 13 residues. The germline gives CDR1 SNHLY, CDR2 FYNNEI. V was clipped by 3 bases and J by 5 bases, with 8 bases between them. The CDR3 protein is CASSDVGHNEQFF. The CDR3 DNA reads as TGTGCCAGCAGTGACGTAGGGCACAATGAGCAGTTCTTC.

This chain connects TRBV7-9 to TRBJ2-2, with 7 nucleotides matching TRBD1. With 11 bases clipped from V and 3 bases from J, the junction kept 6 bases outside the gene matches. The length of the CDR3 is 13 residues. CDR1 SEHNR and CDR2 FQNEAQ come from the germline V gene (reference sequence). The CDR3 DNA sequence: TGTGCCTGGTTAGGGGGCGACACCGGGGAGCTGTTTTTT. Its translation: CAWLGGDTGELFF.

The V gene is TRBV2, the J gene TRBJ2-5; D gene uncertain. Trimming cost V 6 bases and J 0 bases, with 11 bases left between them. CDR3 size: 14 residues. The germline gives CDR1 SNHLY, CDR2 FYNNEI. This CDR3 reads CASSLQRYQETQYF. The DNA of the CDR3 is TGTGCCAGCAGCCTCCAACGGTACCAAGAGACCCAGTACTTC.